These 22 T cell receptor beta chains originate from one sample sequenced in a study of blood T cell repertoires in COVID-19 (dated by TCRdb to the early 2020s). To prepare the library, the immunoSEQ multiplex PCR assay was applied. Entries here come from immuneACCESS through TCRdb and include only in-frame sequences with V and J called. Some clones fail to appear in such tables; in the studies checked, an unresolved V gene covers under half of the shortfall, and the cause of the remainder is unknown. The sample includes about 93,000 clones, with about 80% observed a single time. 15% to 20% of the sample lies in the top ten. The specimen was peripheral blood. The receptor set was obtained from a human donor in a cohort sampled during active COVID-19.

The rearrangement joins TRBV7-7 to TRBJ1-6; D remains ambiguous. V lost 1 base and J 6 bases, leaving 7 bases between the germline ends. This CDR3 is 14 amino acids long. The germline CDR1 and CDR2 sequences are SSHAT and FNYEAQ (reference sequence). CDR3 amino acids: CASSLDWPNSPLHF. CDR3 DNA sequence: TGTGCCAGCAGCTTAGATTGGCCTAATTCACCCCTCCACTTT.

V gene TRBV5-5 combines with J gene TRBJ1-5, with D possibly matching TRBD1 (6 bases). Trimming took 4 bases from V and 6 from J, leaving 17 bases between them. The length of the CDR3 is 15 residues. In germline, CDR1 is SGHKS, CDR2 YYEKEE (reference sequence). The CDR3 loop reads CASSLEGTRSQPQHF. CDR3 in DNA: TGTGCCAGCAGCCTCGAAGGGACAAGAAGTCAGCCCCAGCATTTT.

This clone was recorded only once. CDR3 nucleotides: TGTGCCAGCAGTGAGGCATGGAGCAATCAGCCCCAGCATTTT. Its protein product is CASSEAWSNQPQHF. The J gene is TRBJ1-5, the V gene TRBV6-1; D remains unclear. The CDR3 covers 14 residues. CDR1 and CDR2 from the germline V gene are MNHNS and SASEGT. The V and J ends lost 3 bases and 1 base respectively, with 7 bases between them.

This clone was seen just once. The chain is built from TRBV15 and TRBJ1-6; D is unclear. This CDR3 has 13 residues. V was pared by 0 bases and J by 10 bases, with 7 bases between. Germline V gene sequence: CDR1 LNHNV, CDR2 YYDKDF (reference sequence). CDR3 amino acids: CATSRDRGSPLHF. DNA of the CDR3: TGTGCCACCAGCAGAGATCGGGGATCACCCCTCCACTTT.

The CDR3 DNA follows: TGTGCCAGCAGCCAAGATTTGGTCTCAGATCGGGGCGAGCAGTACTTC. Amino acids: CASSQDLVSDRGEQYF. This chain uses TRBV3-1 (or the pseudogene TRBV3-2) with TRBJ2-7; possible D gene TRBD2, 5 bases. CDR3 size: 16 residues. Trimming pared 0 bases from V and 6 bases from J, leaving 18 bases between. In germline, CDR1 is LGHDT, CDR2 YNNKEL (reference sequence).

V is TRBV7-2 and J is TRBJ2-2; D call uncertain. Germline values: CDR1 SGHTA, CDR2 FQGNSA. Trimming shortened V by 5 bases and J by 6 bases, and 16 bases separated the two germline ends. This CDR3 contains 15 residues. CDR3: CASSPAAVAAGELFF. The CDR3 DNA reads TGTGCCAGCAGCCCTGCCGCGGTGGCAGCCGGGGAGCTGTTTTTT.

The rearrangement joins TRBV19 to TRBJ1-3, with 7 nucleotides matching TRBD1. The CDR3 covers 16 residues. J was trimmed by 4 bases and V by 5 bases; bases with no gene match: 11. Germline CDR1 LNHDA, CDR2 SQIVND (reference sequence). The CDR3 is CASSLQGQAAGNTIYF. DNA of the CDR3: TGTGCCAGTAGTCTCCAAGGACAGGCGGCAGGAAACACCATATATTTT.

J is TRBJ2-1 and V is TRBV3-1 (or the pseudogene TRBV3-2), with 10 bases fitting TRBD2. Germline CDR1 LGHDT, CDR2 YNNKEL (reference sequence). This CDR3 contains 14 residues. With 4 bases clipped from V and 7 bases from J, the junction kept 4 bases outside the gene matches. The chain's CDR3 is CASSLRTSGNEQFF. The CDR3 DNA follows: TGTGCCAGCAGCCTAAGGACTAGCGGAAATGAGCAGTTCTTC.

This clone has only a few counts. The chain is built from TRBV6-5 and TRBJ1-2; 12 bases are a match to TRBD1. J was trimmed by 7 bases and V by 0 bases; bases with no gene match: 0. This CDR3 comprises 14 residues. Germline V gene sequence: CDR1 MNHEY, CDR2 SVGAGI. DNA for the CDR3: TGTGCCAGCAGTTACTCGGGACAGGGGGCTGGCTACACCTTC. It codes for CASSYSGQGAGYTF.

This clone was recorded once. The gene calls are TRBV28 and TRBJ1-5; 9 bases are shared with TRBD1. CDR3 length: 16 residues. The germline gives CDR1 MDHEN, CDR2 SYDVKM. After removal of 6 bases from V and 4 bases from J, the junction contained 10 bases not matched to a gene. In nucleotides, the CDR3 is TGTGCCAGCAGACCCCAAGCCGGGACAGGGAATCAGCCCCAGCATTTT. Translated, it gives CASRPQAGTGNQPQHF.

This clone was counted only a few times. In DNA, the CDR3 is TGTGCCAGCAGCCTACCGGGACACCAGAACTATGGCTACACCTTC. Its protein is CASSLPGHQNYGYTF. The chain employs TRBV28 and TRBJ1-2; D may be TRBD1 (6 bases). The CDR3 totals 15 residues. Germline values: CDR1 MDHEN, CDR2 SYDVKM. V lost 6 bases and J lost 2, with 16 bases in between.

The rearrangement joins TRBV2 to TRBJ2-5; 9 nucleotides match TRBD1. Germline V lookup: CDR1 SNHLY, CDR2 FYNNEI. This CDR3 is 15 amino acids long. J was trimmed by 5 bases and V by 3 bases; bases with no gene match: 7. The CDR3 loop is CASSDYRGPSETQYF. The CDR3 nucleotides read TGTGCCAGCAGTGATTACAGGGGGCCGAGCGAGACCCAGTACTTC.

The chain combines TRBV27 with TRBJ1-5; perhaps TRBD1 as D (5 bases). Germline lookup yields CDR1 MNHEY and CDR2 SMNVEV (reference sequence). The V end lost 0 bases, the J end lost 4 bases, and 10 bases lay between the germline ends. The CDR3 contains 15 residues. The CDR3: CASSLSVQGNQPQHF. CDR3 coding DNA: TGTGCCAGCAGTTTATCGGTGCAGGGTAATCAGCCCCAGCATTTT.

As DNA, the CDR3 is TGCGCCAGCAGTGAAAGGGAGGGCTACGAGCAGTACTTC. Residues: CASSEREGYEQYF. The V and J genes are TRBV10-2 and TRBJ2-7; TRBD2 matches 7 bases. The CDR3 consists of 13 residues. The J segment lost 3 bases and the V segment lost 3 bases, leaving 2 bases of the junction unmatched. Germline values: CDR1 WSHSY, CDR2 SAAADI.

CDR3: CASSLQAPRITDTQYF. CDR3 DNA: TGTGCCAGCAGCTTACAGGCTCCCCGGATCACAGATACGCAGTATTTT. V and J are TRBV7-2 and TRBJ2-3; D unresolved. The V end lost 2 bases, the J end lost 2 bases, and 14 bases lay between the germline ends. CDR3 length: 16 amino acids. The germline V gene encodes CDR1 SGHTA and CDR2 FQGNSA.

The chain's CDR3 is CASRTESNQPQHF. CDR3 sequence (DNA): TGTGCCAGCAGGACGGAGAGCAATCAGCCCCAGCATTTT. The V and J genes are TRBV6-5 and TRBJ1-5; D call uncertain. V lost 6 bases and J lost 1, with 7 bases in between. This CDR3 has 13 amino acids. Germline loops: CDR1 MNHEY, CDR2 SVGAGI.

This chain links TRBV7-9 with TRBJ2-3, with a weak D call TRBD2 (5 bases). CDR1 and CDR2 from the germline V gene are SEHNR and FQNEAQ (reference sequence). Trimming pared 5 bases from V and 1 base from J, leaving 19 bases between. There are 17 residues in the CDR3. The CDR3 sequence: CASSHEGVPMGTDTQYF. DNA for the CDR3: TGTGCCAGCAGCCACGAGGGAGTTCCAATGGGCACAGATACGCAGTATTTT.

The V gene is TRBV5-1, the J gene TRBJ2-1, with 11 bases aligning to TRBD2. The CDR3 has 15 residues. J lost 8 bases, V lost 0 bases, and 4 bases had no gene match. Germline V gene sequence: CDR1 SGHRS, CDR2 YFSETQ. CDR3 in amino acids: CASSLVAGGPDEQFF. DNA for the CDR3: TGCGCCAGCAGCTTGGTAGCGGGGGGGCCGGATGAGCAGTTCTTC.

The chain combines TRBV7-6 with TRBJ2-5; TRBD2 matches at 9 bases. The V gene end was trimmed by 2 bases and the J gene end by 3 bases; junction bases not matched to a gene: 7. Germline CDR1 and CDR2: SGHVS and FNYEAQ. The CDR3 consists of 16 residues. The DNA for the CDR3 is TGTGCCAGCAGCTTAAGGAGCGGGGGGACCAAAGAGACCCAGTACTTC. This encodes CASSLRSGGTKETQYF.

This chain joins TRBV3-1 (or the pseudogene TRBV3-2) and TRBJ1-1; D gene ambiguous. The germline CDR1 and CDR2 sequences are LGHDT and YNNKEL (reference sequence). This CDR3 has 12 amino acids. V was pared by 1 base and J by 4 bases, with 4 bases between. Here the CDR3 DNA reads TGTGCCAGCAGCCAAGTTAGCACTGAAGCTTTCTTT. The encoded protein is CASSQVSTEAFF.

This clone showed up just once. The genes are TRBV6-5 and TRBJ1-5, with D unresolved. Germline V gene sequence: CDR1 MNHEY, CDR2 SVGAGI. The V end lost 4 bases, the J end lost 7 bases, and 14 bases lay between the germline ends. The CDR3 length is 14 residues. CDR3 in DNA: TGTGCCAGCAGTTCACGCTACCCGGAGCAGCCCCAGCATTTT. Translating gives CASSSRYPEQPQHF.

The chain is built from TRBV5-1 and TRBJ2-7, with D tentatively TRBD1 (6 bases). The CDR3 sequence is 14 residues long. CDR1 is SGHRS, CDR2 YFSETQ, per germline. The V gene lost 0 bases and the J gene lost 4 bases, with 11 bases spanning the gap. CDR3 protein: CASSLAGGDYEQYF. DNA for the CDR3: TGCGCCAGCAGCTTGGCTGGGGGCGATTACGAGCAGTACTTC. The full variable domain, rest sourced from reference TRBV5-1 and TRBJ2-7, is KAGVTQTPRYLIKTRGQQVTLSCSPISGHRSVSWYQQTPGQGLQFLFEYFSETQRNKGNFPGRFSGRQFSNSRSEMNVSTLELGDSALYLCASSLAGGDYEQYFGPGTRLTVT.